Listed below are T cell receptor beta chains from one sample, sequenced in a study of CD8+ T cells in alopecia areata. Assay used: immunoSEQ multiplex PCR; TCRdb lists only in-frame clones, some missing. Of 100,000 to 130,000 clones listed, approximately 60% are singletons. Material: CD8+ T cells sorted from blood. The receptors shown here come from a human donor in good health. Both conserved end residues are part of each CDR3. A D gene is named only where the DNA matches it firmly. The listing skips clone size in some rows; elsewhere it reads once, few, many or a size class.

D gene: .; clone size: .; J gene: TRBJ1-6; V gene: TRBV5-6; CDR3 protein: CASSLINSPLHF; CDR3 DNA: TGTGCCAGCAGCTTGATAAATTCACCCCTCCACTTT
D gene: .; clone size: .; J gene: TRBJ1-5; V gene: TRBV27; CDR3 protein: CASAPGGLSNQPQHF; CDR3 DNA: TGTGCCAGCGCCCCGGGGGGCCTCTCCAATCAGCCCCAGCATTTT
D gene: .; clone size: .; J gene: TRBJ1-1; V gene: TRBV30; CDR3 protein: CAWRAGLVEAFF; CDR3 DNA: TGTGCCTGGAGAGCAGGGTTGGTTGAAGCTTTCTTT
D gene: .; clone size: .; J gene: TRBJ1-6; V gene: TRBV12-5; CDR3 protein: CASGLGHLNSPLHF; CDR3 DNA: TGTGCTAGTGGTTTGGGGCACCTTAATTCACCCCTCCACTTT
D gene: .; clone size: .; J gene: TRBJ1-2; V gene: TRBV15; CDR3 protein: CATSRDLPGLGGYTF; CDR3 DNA: TGTGCCACCAGCAGAGATCTGCCCGGGCTCGGGGGCTACACCTTC
D gene: .; clone size: .; J gene: TRBJ2-7; V gene: TRBV28; CDR3 protein: CASSLAGFSYEQYF; CDR3 DNA: TGTGCCAGCAGTTTGGCTGGGTTCTCCTACGAGCAGTACTTC
D gene: .; clone size: few; J gene: TRBJ2-6; V gene: TRBV14; CDR3 protein: CASSQDPQVEWPGANVLTF; CDR3 DNA: TGTGCCAGCAGCCAAGATCCCCAGGTTGAATGGCCTGGGGCCAACGTCCTGACTTTC
D gene: TRBD1; clone size: .; J gene: TRBJ2-7; V gene: TRBV4-2; CDR3 protein: CASSQDPAGQGWLEQYF; CDR3 DNA: TGTGCCAGCAGCCAAGATCCTGCGGGACAGGGTTGGTTGGAGCAGTACTTC
D gene: .; clone size: .; J gene: TRBJ1-1; V gene: TRBV6-5; CDR3 protein: CASSGGGMNTEAFF; CDR3 DNA: TGTGCCAGCAGTGGGGGGGGAATGAACACTGAAGCTTTCTTT
D gene: TRBD1; clone size: few; J gene: TRBJ1-1; V gene: TRBV2; CDR3 protein: CASSGDRGGSMNTEAFF; CDR3 DNA: TGTGCCAGCAGTGGGGACAGGGGGGGCTCCATGAACACTGAAGCTTTCTTT
D gene: .; clone size: few; J gene: TRBJ2-7; V gene: TRBV6-6; CDR3 protein: CASSYHLQDSLEQYF; CDR3 DNA: TGTGCCAGCAGTTACCATCTCCAGGACTCCCTCGAGCAGTACTTC
D gene: .; clone size: .; J gene: TRBJ1-2; V gene: TRBV7-9; CDR3 protein: CASSSRVRRGAGYTF; CDR3 DNA: TGTGCCAGCAGCTCAAGAGTCCGCCGTGGAGCTGGCTACACCTTC
D gene: .; clone size: few; J gene: TRBJ1-2; V gene: TRBV29-1; CDR3 protein: CSVLDRTNYGYTF; CDR3 DNA: TGCAGCGTTCTCGACAGAACTAACTATGGCTACACCTTC
D gene: TRBD1; clone size: once; J gene: TRBJ1-2; V gene: TRBV7-2; CDR3 protein: CASSLTGGTNYGYTF; CDR3 DNA: TGTGCCAGCAGCTTGACAGGGGGAACAAACTATGGCTACACCTTC
D gene: TRBD1; clone size: .; J gene: TRBJ2-1; V gene: TRBV5-1; CDR3 protein: CASSSGTDLYNEQFF; CDR3 DNA: TGCGCCAGCAGTTCCGGGACAGACCTATACAATGAGCAGTTCTTC
D gene: TRBD1; clone size: .; J gene: TRBJ2-1; V gene: TRBV6-5; CDR3 protein: CASSGQGEFNEQFF; CDR3 DNA: TGTGCCAGCTCAGGACAGGGCGAGTTTAATGAGCAGTTCTTC
D gene: .; clone size: few; J gene: TRBJ2-7; V gene: TRBV4-3; CDR3 protein: CASSQDFEGYYEQYF; CDR3 DNA: TGCGCCAGCAGCCAAGATTTCGAGGGTTACTACGAGCAGTACTTC
D gene: .; clone size: .; J gene: TRBJ1-2; V gene: TRBV5-1; CDR3 protein: CASSLLDSKYGGYTF; CDR3 DNA: TGCGCCAGCAGCTTGCTGGACAGCAAATATGGTGGCTACACCTTC
D gene: TRBD2; clone size: .; J gene: TRBJ2-5; V gene: TRBV7-2; CDR3 protein: CASSFGLAGGRETQYF; CDR3 DNA: TGTGCCAGCAGCTTTGGGCTAGCGGGGGGTCGGGAGACCCAGTACTTC
D gene: TRBD1; clone size: .; J gene: TRBJ1-1; V gene: TRBV5-4; CDR3 protein: CASSLGTGEYTEAFF; CDR3 DNA: TGTGCCAGCAGCTTGGGGACAGGGGAATACACTGAAGCTTTCTTT
D gene: .; clone size: once; J gene: TRBJ2-5; V gene: TRBV29-1; CDR3 protein: CSVEGGSFTETQYF; CDR3 DNA: TGCAGCGTCGAGGGTGGTTCTTTTACAGAGACCCAGTACTTC
D gene: TRBD1; clone size: .; J gene: TRBJ2-2; V gene: TRBV7-4; CDR3 protein: CASPQGSPGGTGELFF; CDR3 DNA: TGTGCCAGCCCCCAGGGGTCCCCAGGGGGCACCGGGGAGCTGTTTTTT
D gene: TRBD1; clone size: .; J gene: TRBJ2-5; V gene: TRBV4-2; CDR3 protein: CASSPIDGTGRTQYF; CDR3 DNA: TGTGCCAGCAGCCCCATTGACGGGACAGGCCGGACCCAGTACTTC
D gene: .; clone size: few; J gene: TRBJ1-1; V gene: TRBV6-6; CDR3 protein: CASSYGDTEAFF; CDR3 DNA: TGTGCCAGCAGTTACGGGGACACTGAAGCTTTCTTT
D gene: TRBD2; clone size: few; J gene: TRBJ2-1; V gene: TRBV29-1; CDR3 protein: CSGGTGGINEQFF; CDR3 DNA: TGCAGTGGAGGGACGGGGGGGATCAATGAGCAGTTCTTC
D gene: .; clone size: .; J gene: TRBJ1-1; V gene: TRBV13; CDR3 protein: CAVGQNTEAFF; CDR3 DNA: TGTGCCGTAGGACAGAACACTGAAGCTTTCTTT
D gene: .; clone size: .; J gene: TRBJ1-2; V gene: TRBV5-1; CDR3 protein: CASSGGQFQSGYTF; CDR3 DNA: TGCGCCAGCAGCGGTGGACAGTTTCAGTCTGGCTACACCTTC
D gene: .; clone size: few; J gene: TRBJ2-1; V gene: TRBV19; CDR3 protein: CASSGLGLADEQFF; CDR3 DNA: TGTGCCAGTAGTGGATTGGGGCTAGCAGATGAGCAGTTCTTC
D gene: .; clone size: few; J gene: TRBJ2-3; V gene: TRBV29-1; CDR3 protein: CSVVRGKEDTQYF; CDR3 DNA: TGCAGCGTTGTGAGGGGGAAGGAAGATACGCAGTATTTT
D gene: TRBD2; clone size: few; J gene: TRBJ2-3; V gene: TRBV4-3; CDR3 protein: CASSQSLPRGGGTDTQYF; CDR3 DNA: TGCGCCAGCAGCCAAAGCCTCCCGCGGGGGGGTGGCACAGATACGCAGTATTTT
D gene: TRBD1; clone size: .; J gene: TRBJ1-1; V gene: TRBV15; CDR3 protein: CATSRPSGGTAAFF; CDR3 DNA: TGTGCCACCAGCAGACCCTCTGGCGGGACAGCTGCTTTCTTT
D gene: .; clone size: .; J gene: TRBJ2-1; V gene: TRBV5-1; CDR3 protein: CASSLGPPVSYNEQFF; CDR3 DNA: TGCGCCAGCAGCTTGGGCCCCCCAGTAAGCTACAATGAGCAGTTCTTC
D gene: TRBD1; clone size: .; J gene: TRBJ1-4; V gene: TRBV28; CDR3 protein: CASNPGYRGHEKLFF; CDR3 DNA: TGTGCCAGCAACCCTGGGTACAGGGGTCATGAAAAACTGTTTTTT
D gene: .; clone size: many; J gene: TRBJ1-2; V gene: TRBV29-1; CDR3 protein: CSVEDLAGPGYTF; CDR3 DNA: TGCAGCGTTGAAGATCTGGCAGGGCCCGGCTACACCTTC
D gene: TRBD1; clone size: .; J gene: TRBJ2-5; V gene: TRBV28; CDR3 protein: CASSPHRGGETQYF; CDR3 DNA: TGTGCCAGCAGTCCCCACAGGGGCGGCGAGACCCAGTACTTC
D gene: .; clone size: few; J gene: TRBJ2-7; V gene: TRBV29-1; CDR3 protein: CSVAETLNFYEQYF; CDR3 DNA: TGCAGCGTCGCAGAGACGTTGAATTTCTACGAGCAGTACTTC
D gene: .; clone size: once; J gene: TRBJ1-2; V gene: TRBV6-1; CDR3 protein: CASSEPWAAPNGYTF; CDR3 DNA: TGTGCCAGCAGTGAACCTTGGGCCGCCCCCAATGGCTACACCTTC
D gene: .; clone size: few; J gene: TRBJ2-4; V gene: TRBV7-2; CDR3 protein: CASSLSPPTWNIQYF; CDR3 DNA: TGTGCCAGCAGCTTATCCCCGCCGACCTGGAACATTCAGTACTTC
D gene: TRBD2; clone size: .; J gene: TRBJ2-5; V gene: TRBV29-1; CDR3 protein: CSVEGILAGFPETQYF; CDR3 DNA: TGCAGCGTTGAAGGGATACTAGCGGGGTTTCCGGAGACCCAGTACTTC
D gene: .; clone size: .; J gene: TRBJ2-2; V gene: TRBV7-7; CDR3 protein: CASSSLSGELFF; CDR3 DNA: TGTGCTAGCAGCTCCCTTTCCGGGGAGCTGTTTTTT
D gene: TRBD1; clone size: .; J gene: TRBJ2-3; V gene: TRBV7-6; CDR3 protein: CASSWTGDADTQYF; CDR3 DNA: TGTGCCAGCAGCTGGACAGGGGATGCAGATACGCAGTATTTT
D gene: .; clone size: .; J gene: TRBJ2-3; V gene: TRBV7-8; CDR3 protein: CASSLASRLFLPPDTDTQYF; CDR3 DNA: TGTGCCAGCAGCTTAGCGTCGAGACTATTCCTTCCACCAGACACAGATACGCAGTATTTT
D gene: TRBD2; clone size: .; J gene: TRBJ2-1; V gene: TRBV13; CDR3 protein: CASSSERGGLNEQFF; CDR3 DNA: TGTGCCAGCAGCTCCGAGCGGGGGGGCCTAAATGAGCAGTTCTTC
D gene: TRBD1; clone size: few; J gene: TRBJ1-1; V gene: TRBV4-1; CDR3 protein: CASSQSRGPGTEAFF; CDR3 DNA: TGCGCCAGCAGCCAGAGCAGGGGGCCGGGCACTGAAGCTTTCTTT
D gene: .; clone size: .; J gene: TRBJ2-7; V gene: TRBV5-6; CDR3 protein: CASSQTPPSERQYF; CDR3 DNA: TGTGCCAGCAGCCAAACACCTCCTTCTGAGAGGCAGTACTTC
D gene: TRBD2; clone size: few; J gene: TRBJ2-1; V gene: TRBV13; CDR3 protein: CASSPRGVGGTGNEQFF; CDR3 DNA: TGTGCCAGCAGCCCAAGGGGAGTCGGGGGGACGGGGAATGAGCAGTTCTTC
D gene: .; clone size: .; J gene: TRBJ1-1; V gene: TRBV5-6; CDR3 protein: CASSFGQSTEAFF; CDR3 DNA: TGTGCCAGCAGCTTTGGACAGTCCACTGAAGCTTTCTTT
D gene: .; clone size: .; J gene: TRBJ1-1; V gene: TRBV6-6; CDR3 protein: CASSYTGPSEAFF; CDR3 DNA: TGTGCCAGCAGTTACACGGGGCCAAGTGAAGCTTTCTTT
D gene: TRBD1; clone size: .; J gene: TRBJ2-5; V gene: TRBV7-6; CDR3 protein: CASTLARLTGFGETQYF; CDR3 DNA: TGTGCCAGCACCTTAGCGAGACTGACAGGGTTCGGAGAGACCCAGTACTTC
D gene: .; clone size: .; J gene: TRBJ1-4; V gene: TRBV5-1; CDR3 protein: CASSPRVWSNEKLFF; CDR3 DNA: TGCGCCAGCTCCCCCCGGGTTTGGTCTAATGAAAAACTGTTTTTT
D gene: TRBD2; clone size: .; J gene: TRBJ2-5; V gene: TRBV7-8; CDR3 protein: CASGRGGQGPMETQYF; CDR3 DNA: TGTGCCAGCGGCCGGGGGGGGCAGGGTCCTATGGAGACCCAGTACTTC
D gene: .; clone size: .; J gene: TRBJ2-3; V gene: TRBV6-5; CDR3 protein: CASSLLAPGTDTQYF; CDR3 DNA: TGTGCCAGCAGCCTTCTAGCCCCGGGCACAGATACGCAGTATTTT
D gene: TRBD1; clone size: .; J gene: TRBJ2-5; V gene: TRBV15; CDR3 protein: CATSGTGRGETQYF; CDR3 DNA: TGTGCCACCTCCGGGACAGGGCGTGGAGAGACCCAGTACTTC
D gene: .; clone size: .; J gene: TRBJ2-7; V gene: TRBV5-1; CDR3 protein: CASSPWGTYEQYF; CDR3 DNA: TGCGCCAGCAGCCCCTGGGGTACCTACGAGCAGTACTTC
D gene: TRBD1; clone size: few; J gene: TRBJ1-1; V gene: TRBV29-1; CDR3 protein: CSETPGQGIEAFF; CDR3 DNA: TGCAGCGAGACCCCGGGACAGGGGATTGAAGCTTTCTTT
D gene: TRBD1; clone size: .; J gene: TRBJ2-5; V gene: TRBV7-6; CDR3 protein: CASSLGTGVAETQYF; CDR3 DNA: TGTGCCAGCAGCTTAGGGACAGGGGTCGCGGAGACCCAGTACTTC
D gene: .; clone size: few; J gene: TRBJ1-3; V gene: TRBV7-3; CDR3 protein: CASSLDPSSGNTIYF; CDR3 DNA: TGTGCCAGCAGCTTAGACCCGAGCTCTGGAAACACCATATATTTT